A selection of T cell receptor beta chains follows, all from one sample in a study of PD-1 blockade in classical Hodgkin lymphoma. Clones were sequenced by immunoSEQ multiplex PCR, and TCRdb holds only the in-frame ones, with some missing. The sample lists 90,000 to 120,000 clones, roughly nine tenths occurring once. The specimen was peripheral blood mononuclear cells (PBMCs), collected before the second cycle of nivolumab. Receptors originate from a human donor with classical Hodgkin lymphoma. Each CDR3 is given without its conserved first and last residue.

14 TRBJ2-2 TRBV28 ASSLITSGRAGELF
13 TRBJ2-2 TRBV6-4 ASSDREGYTGELF
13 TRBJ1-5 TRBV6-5 ASSYSREGDQPQH
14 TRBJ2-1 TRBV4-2 ASTQAGGRLYNEQF
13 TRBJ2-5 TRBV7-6 ASSPSVVTVETQY
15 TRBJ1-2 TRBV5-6 ASSARPQGQGGYGYT
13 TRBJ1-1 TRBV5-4 ASSLVLQGQTEAF
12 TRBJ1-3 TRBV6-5 ASSWGGSGNTIY
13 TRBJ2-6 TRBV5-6 ASSGQGPGANVLT
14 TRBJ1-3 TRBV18 ASSPPRGDSGNTIY
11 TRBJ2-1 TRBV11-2 ASSSGVRGEQF
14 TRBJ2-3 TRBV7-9 ASSLAGQGVADTQY
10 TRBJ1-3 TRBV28 ASSLPGNTIY
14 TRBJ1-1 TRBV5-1 ASSRDSNRMRTEAF
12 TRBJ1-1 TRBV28 ASSLSQGITEAF
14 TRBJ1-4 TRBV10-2 ASSESGRATNEKLF
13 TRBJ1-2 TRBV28 ASSLSPGTDPGYT
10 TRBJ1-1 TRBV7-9 ASSHPGTEAF
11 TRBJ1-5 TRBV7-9 ASSEGTNQPQH
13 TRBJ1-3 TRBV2 ASSDEGDSGNTIY
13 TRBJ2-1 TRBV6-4 ASSVGTASYNEQF
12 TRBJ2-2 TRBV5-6 ASSRLTGTGELF
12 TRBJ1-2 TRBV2 AQRGRDRGYGYT
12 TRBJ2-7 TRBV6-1 ASSLQGPPYEQY
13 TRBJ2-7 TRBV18 ASSPRDSGSYEQY
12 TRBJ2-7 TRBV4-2 ASSPDYPSYEQY
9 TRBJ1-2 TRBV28 ATLANYGYT
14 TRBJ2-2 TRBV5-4 ASSLSWGENTGELF
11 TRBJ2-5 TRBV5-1 ASSSPGGETQY
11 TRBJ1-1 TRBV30 AWIDRASYEAF
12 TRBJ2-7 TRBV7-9 ASSPFGSDLEQY
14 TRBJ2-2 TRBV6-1 ASSEAMRAGAGELF
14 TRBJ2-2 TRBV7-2 ASSSQLVGPSGELF
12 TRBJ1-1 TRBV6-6 ASSYVVSETEAF
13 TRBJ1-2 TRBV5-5 ASSLQPIPNYGYT
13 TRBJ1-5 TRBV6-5 ASTIGQYSNQPQH
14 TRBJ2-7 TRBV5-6 ASSPRGVYRPYEQY
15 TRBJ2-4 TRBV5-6 ASSSTPGGRAKNIQY
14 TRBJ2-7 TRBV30 AWSAKGTSGMYEQY
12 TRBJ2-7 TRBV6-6 ASSFPGTSYEQY